The T cell receptor (beta chain) under discussion was sequenced for a study of cytomegalovirus exposure and HLA in healthy donors. This clone was counted once. Antigen specificity is unknown. 60 Vbeta and 13 Jbeta primers were used in PCR. TCRdb's copy holds only in-frame clones and misses some; the assay was immunoSEQ multiplex PCR. The profile shows some 150,000 clones, around three quarters of them singletons. Study observations and caveats: CMV antigen specificity was confirmed in vitro for a few CMV-associated chains. What TCR beta sequences reportedly achieved was accurate prediction of HLA-A and HLA-B alleles in most subjects.

Trimming took 6 bases from V and 5 from J, leaving 16 bases between them. Germline V gene sequence: CDR1 MNHNS, CDR2 SASEGT. The CDR3 spans 14 residues. The chain recombines TRBV6-1 with TRBJ1-2; D possibly corresponds to TRBD1 (5 bases). This clonotype was obtained from a man aged 35 to 55 in good health and CMV-seropositive. Sample: PBMCs. The DNA of the CDR3 is TGTGCCAGCAGCTTGACTGACAGCACTTATGGCTACACCTTC. This translates into CASSLTDSTYGYTF.